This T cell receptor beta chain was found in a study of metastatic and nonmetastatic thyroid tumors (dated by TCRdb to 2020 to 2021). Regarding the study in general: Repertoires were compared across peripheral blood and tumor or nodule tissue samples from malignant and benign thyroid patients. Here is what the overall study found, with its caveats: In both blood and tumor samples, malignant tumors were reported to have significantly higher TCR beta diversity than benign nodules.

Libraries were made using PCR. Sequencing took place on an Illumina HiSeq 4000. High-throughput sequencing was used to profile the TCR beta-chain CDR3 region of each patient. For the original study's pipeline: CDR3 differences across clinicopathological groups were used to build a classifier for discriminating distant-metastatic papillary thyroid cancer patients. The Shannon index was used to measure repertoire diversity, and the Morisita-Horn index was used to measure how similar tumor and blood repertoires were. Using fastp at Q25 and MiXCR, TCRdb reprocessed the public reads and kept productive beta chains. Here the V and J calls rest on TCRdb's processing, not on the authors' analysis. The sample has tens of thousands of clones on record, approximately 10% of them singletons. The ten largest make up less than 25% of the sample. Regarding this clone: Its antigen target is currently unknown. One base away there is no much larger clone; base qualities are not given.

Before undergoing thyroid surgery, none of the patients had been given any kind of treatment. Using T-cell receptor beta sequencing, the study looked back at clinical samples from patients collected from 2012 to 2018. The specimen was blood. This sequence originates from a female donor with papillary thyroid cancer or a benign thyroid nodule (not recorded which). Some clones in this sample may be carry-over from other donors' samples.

The sequenced DNA: TGCGCCAGCAGCTTGGAGGCAGATTATGGCTACACCTTC. Translated, it reads CASSLEADYGYTF. The chain is made from TRBV5-1 and TRBJ1-2, with the D gene uncertain. The germline V gene sets CDR1 to SGHRS and CDR2 to YFSETQ. From the cysteine through the phenylalanine, the CDR3 covers 13 amino acids. Of the read, only the CDR3 DNA is kept; its 39 bases are in frame from base 1. The V and J ends are trimmed by 0 bases and 5 bases, leaving 8 bases between them.